The clone carrying this T cell receptor (beta chain) was seen more than once but under ten times. As yet, its antigen is unknown. Every participating donor gave one draw, a heparinised blood sample averaging about 100 mL. CDR3 size: 13 residues. Germline V gene data show CDR1 as SEHNR and CDR2 as FQNEAQ (reference sequence). Trimming cost V 3 bases and J 2 bases, with 7 bases left between them. Expressed TCRB transcripts got sequenced, as all isolated RNA was reverse transcribed. TCRdb's table, derived via immunoSEQ multiplex PCR, lists solely in-frame clones and lacks some. The table includes a few hundred thousand clones, around 15% detected once. This specimen belongs to a study of beta chain features in type 1 diabetes. Study context: Comparable age, gender and cell yields were observed in patients relative to healthy donors. Whole-study findings and limits: Patients with Type 1 diabetes showed moderately but significantly shorter TCRB CDR3s in all four CD4+ subsets. More deletions and fewer insertions at VDJ junctions were seen in type 1 diabetes patients. Sampled from patients, naive, central memory and Treg TCRB repertoires appeared more similar than those sampled from healthy donors.

Sequencing was carried out using naive CD4+ T cells from blood. The J gene is TRBJ1-2, the V gene TRBV7-9; no clear D gene. The origin of this receptor is a man aged 30-40 years with type 1 diabetes. CDR3: CASSLDTNYGYTF. As DNA, the CDR3 is TGTGCCAGCAGCTTGGATACGAACTATGGCTACACCTTC.